These 14 T cell receptor beta chains share one sample of origin, sequenced in a study of PD-L1 blockade in urothelial cancer. The time point is: pretreatment peripheral blood. Method: immunoSEQ multiplex PCR; TCRdb's copy keeps in-frame clones and lacks some. The table has about 74,000 clones, about 90% seen once. The sequences come from PBMCs, collected around atezolizumab (anti-PD-L1) treatment. These receptors originate from a man in his 70s with urothelial cancer.

This clone was observed a few times. This sequence joins TRBV28 and TRBJ2-7; weak D call: TRBD1 (6 bases). This CDR3 comprises 17 residues. V lost 8 bases, J lost 0 bases, and 23 bases lay in between. Germline V CDR1 and CDR2: MDHEN, SYDVKM. The CDR3 DNA is TGTGCCAGCGGGGGCCCGAGGTGGGGTGCTCCCTCCTACGAGCAGTACTTC. Protein sequence: CASGGPRWGAPSYEQYF.

V and J are TRBV4-1 and TRBJ2-5; 9 bases agree with TRBD1. The V gene's germline CDR1 is MGHRA and CDR2 YSYEKL. The CDR3 covers 15 residues. V trimming: 4 bases; J trimming: 4 bases; junction bases outside the gene matches: 7. The DNA for the CDR3 is TGCGCCAGCAGCCCTTGGACAGGGGACGTAGAGACCCAGTACTTC. Its protein product is CASSPWTGDVETQYF.

This clone appeared a few times. The sample has other DNA sequences that encode this CDR3 too. The chain joins TRBV5-4 to TRBJ1-4, with D possibly TRBD1 on 5 matching bases. This CDR3 region has 14 residues. Germline V gene sequence: CDR1 SGHNT, CDR2 YYREEE (reference sequence). V lost 0 bases, J lost 4 bases, and 7 bases lay in between. CDR3 bases: TGTGCCAGCAGCTTGGACAGGATTAATGAAAAACTGTTTTTT. Its translation: CASSLDRINEKLFF.

This chain joins TRBV5-1 and TRBJ2-1; the match to TRBD2 covers 7 bases. The ends lost 5 bases at V and 1 base at J; junction bases unmatched: 6. Per the germline V gene, CDR1 is SGHRS and CDR2 is YFSETQ. This CDR3 has 15 amino acids. CDR3 nucleotide sequence: TGCGCCAGCAGGGGGGGGGTTACGTCCTACAATGAGCAGTTCTTC. It codes for CASRGGVTSYNEQFF. Together with reference TRBV5-1 and TRBJ2-1, the CDR3 gives the full variable domain: KAGVTQTPRYLIKTRGQQVTLSCSPISGHRSVSWYQQTPGQGLQFLFEYFSETQRNKGNFPGRFSGRQFSNSRSEMNVSTLELGDSALYLCASRGGVTSYNEQFFGPGTRLTVL.

J is TRBJ2-1 and V is TRBV7-8; 8 bases fit TRBD2. Germline values: CDR1 SGHVS, CDR2 FQNEAQ. V was clipped by 1 base and J by 8 bases; unmatched bases: 19. The CDR3 contains 19 residues. The CDR3 spells CASSLGWKGLGGRSHEQFF. As DNA, the CDR3 is TGTGCCAGCAGCTTAGGGTGGAAGGGATTAGGCGGGAGGAGTCATGAGCAGTTCTTC.

The CDR3: CASTPRTSGYQETQYF. As DNA, the CDR3 is TGTGCCAGCACCCCTAGGACTAGCGGTTACCAAGAGACCCAGTACTTC. V and J are TRBV11-2 and TRBJ2-5; 10 bases align to TRBD2. This CDR3 is built from 16 residues. The V gene's germline CDR1 is SGHAT and CDR2 FQNNGV. After removal of 7 bases from V and 0 bases from J, the junction contained 8 bases not matched to a gene.

CDR3 sequence (DNA): TGTGCCAGTAGTAAGGGACAGGGGGCCGCTGAAGCTTTCTTT. Residues: CASSKGQGAAEAFF. This chain joins TRBV19 and TRBJ1-1, with TRBD1 matching over 12 bases. The CDR3 has 14 amino acids. The trim removed 4 bases at V and 6 bases at J, leaving 3 bases unmatched. Germline V CDR1 and CDR2: LNHDA, SQIVND (reference sequence).

This chain joins TRBV5-1 and TRBJ2-1; 9 bases align to TRBD1. After removal of 4 bases from V and 6 bases from J, the junction contained 11 bases not matched to a gene. Germline lookup yields CDR1 SGHRS and CDR2 YFSETQ. This CDR3 is built from 16 residues. In DNA, the CDR3 is TGCGCCAGCAGCCCGATCGGGGACAGGGTTGGCAATGAGCAGTTCTTC. Protein: CASSPIGDRVGNEQFF.

CDR3 residues: CASSPQTGVNEQYF. The DNA for the CDR3 is TGTGCCAGTAGTCCTCAGACAGGGGTCAACGAGCAGTACTTC. The chain uses TRBV19 and TRBJ2-7, with TRBD1 matching over 8 bases. This CDR3 has 14 amino acids. J gave up 5 bases and V 5 bases, and 8 bases lay outside the gene matches. The germline V gene encodes CDR1 LNHDA and CDR2 SQIVND (reference sequence).

This clone appeared a single time. The chain is built from TRBV6-1 and TRBJ2-7; possible D gene TRBD1, 6 bases. CDR1 is MNHNS, CDR2 SASEGT, per germline. Trimming shortened V by 2 bases and J by 3 bases, and 11 bases separated the two germline ends. The CDR3 extends over 14 amino acids. For the CDR3, the DNA is TGTGCCAGCAGTGAAACGAACAGGGTCTACGAGCAGTACTTC. It codes for CASSETNRVYEQYF.

This clone turned up a few times. The J gene is TRBJ2-3, the V gene TRBV27; a possible D gene is TRBD1 (5 bases). This CDR3 comprises 12 residues. The ends were cut back, 6 bases at V and 8 bases at J, with 12 bases in the middle. Germline V CDR1 and CDR2: MNHEY, SMNVEV (reference sequence). CDR3 sequence reads: CASSSLRGTQYF. CDR3 nucleotide sequence: TGTGCCAGCAGCTCCTTAAGGGGTACGCAGTATTTT.

This chain uses TRBV5-1 with TRBJ2-3, with D possibly TRBD1 on 5 matching bases. Germline CDR1 is SGHRS and CDR2 is YFSETQ. The CDR3 length is 17 residues. Deletions cut 1 base from V and 3 bases from J, with 18 bases between. Written as DNA, the CDR3 is TGCGCCAGCAGCTTGATCGGAAAGGGGCGCAAGACAGATACGCAGTATTTT. Protein sequence: CASSLIGKGRKTDTQYF.

The rearrangement uses TRBV6-4 and TRBJ1-2, with 12 positions matching TRBD1. The J segment lost 4 bases and the V segment lost 2 bases, leaving 5 bases of the junction unmatched. The CDR3 runs 16 residues. Germline CDR1 is MRHNA and CDR2 is SNTAGT. CDR3 protein: CASSDTGTGGSYGYTF. The CDR3 nucleotides read TGTGCCAGCAGTGACACTGGGACAGGGGGCAGCTATGGCTACACCTTC.

This chain uses TRBV5-1 with TRBJ2-7, with D tentatively TRBD2 (6 bases). From germline, CDR1 is SGHRS and CDR2 YFSETQ. This CDR3 spans 14 amino acids. V lost 7 bases and J lost 2, with 16 bases in between. CDR3 region: CASGLAYTPYEQYF. The CDR3 DNA is TGCGCCAGCGGTCTAGCGTATACTCCCTACGAGCAGTACTTC.